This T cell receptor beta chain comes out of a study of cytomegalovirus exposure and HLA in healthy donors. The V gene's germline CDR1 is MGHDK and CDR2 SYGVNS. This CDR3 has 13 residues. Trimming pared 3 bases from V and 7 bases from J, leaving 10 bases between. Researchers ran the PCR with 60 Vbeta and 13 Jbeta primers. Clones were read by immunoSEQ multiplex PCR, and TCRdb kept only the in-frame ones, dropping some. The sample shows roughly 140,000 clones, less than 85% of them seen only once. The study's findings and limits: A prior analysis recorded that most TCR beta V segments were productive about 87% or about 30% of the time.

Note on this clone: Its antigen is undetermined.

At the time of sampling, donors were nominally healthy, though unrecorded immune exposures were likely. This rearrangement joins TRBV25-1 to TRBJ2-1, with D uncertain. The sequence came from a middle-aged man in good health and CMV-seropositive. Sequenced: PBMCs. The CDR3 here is CASSDLGRNEQFF. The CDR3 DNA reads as TGTGCCAGCAGTGATCTGGGCCGAAATGAGCAGTTCTTC.